This TCR beta chain was documented in a study of cytomegalovirus exposure and HLA in healthy donors. Germline CDR1 and CDR2: MGHRA and YSYEKL. This CDR3 spans 14 amino acids. V lost 0 bases and J lost 3, with 8 bases in between. This clone was counted only a few times. Researchers ran the PCR with 60 Vbeta and 13 Jbeta primers. Clones were read by immunoSEQ multiplex PCR, and TCRdb kept only the in-frame ones, dropping some. The data contain 50,000 or so clones, 65% to 80% of them singletons. The receptor's source is a man between 35 and 55 years old in good health and CMV-seropositive. Sequencing used PBMCs. The chain joins TRBV4-1 to TRBJ1-2; weak D call: TRBD1 (5 bases). Written as DNA, the CDR3 is TGCGCCAGCAGCCAAGAGGTAGGGGACTATGGCTACACCTTC. Residues: CASSQEVGDYGYTF.